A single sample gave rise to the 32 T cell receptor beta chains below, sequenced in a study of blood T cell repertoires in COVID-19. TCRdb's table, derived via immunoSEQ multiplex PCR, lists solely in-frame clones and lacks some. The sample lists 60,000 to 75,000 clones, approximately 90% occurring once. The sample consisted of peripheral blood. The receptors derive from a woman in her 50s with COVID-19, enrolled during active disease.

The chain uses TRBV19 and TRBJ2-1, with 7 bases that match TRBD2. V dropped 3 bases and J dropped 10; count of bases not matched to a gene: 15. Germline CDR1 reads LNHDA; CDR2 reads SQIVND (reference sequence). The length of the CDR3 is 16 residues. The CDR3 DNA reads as TGTGCCAGTAGTATCCGTAGCGTGGGAGGGCCGGGGGAGCAGTTCTTC. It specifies CASSIRSVGGPGEQFF.

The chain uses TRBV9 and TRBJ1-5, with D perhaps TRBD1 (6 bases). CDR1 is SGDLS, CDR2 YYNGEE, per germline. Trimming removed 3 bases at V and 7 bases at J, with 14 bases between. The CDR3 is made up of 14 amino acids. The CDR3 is CASSGAGAGQPQHF. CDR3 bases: TGTGCCAGCAGCGGGGCAGGGGCGGGCCAGCCCCAGCATTTT.

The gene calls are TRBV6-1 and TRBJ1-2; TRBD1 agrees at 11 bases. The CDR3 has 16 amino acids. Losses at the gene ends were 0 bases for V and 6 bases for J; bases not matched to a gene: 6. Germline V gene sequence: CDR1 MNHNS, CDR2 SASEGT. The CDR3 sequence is CASSEAAGQGVDGYTF. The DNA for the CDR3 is TGTGCCAGCAGTGAAGCGGCGGGACAGGGGGTTGATGGCTACACCTTC.

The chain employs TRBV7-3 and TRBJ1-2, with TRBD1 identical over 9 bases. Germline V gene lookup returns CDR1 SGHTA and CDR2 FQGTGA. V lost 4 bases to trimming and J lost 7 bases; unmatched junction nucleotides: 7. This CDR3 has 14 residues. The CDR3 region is CASSSDRGTSGYTF. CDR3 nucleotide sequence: TGTGCCAGCAGCTCAGACAGGGGGACGAGTGGCTACACCTTC.

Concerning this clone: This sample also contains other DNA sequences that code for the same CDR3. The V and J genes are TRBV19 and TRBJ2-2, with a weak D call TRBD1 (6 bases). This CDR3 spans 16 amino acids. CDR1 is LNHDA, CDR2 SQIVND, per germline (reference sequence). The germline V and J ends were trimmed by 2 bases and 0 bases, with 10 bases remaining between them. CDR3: CASSILGASNTGELFF. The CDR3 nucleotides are TGTGCCAGTAGTATATTGGGGGCGTCGAACACCGGGGAGCTGTTTTTT.

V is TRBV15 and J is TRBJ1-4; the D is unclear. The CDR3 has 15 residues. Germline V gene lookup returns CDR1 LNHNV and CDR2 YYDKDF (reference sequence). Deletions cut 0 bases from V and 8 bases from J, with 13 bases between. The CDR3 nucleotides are TGTGCCACCAGCAGAGATGCGGGCTCTGGGGAAAAACTGTTTTTT. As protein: CATSRDAGSGEKLFF.

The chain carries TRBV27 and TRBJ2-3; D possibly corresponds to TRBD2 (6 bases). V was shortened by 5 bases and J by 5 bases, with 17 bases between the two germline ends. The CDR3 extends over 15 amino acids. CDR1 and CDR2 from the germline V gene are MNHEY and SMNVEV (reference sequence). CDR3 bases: TGTGCCAGCAGTCTTATCAGCTCTAGCGTAGATACGCAGTATTTT. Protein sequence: CASSLISSSVDTQYF.

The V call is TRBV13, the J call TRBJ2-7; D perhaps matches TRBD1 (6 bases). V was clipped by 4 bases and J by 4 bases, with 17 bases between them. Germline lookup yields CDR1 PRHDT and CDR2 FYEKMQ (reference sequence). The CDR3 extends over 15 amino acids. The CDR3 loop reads CASSSSGQRLYEQYF. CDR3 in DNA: TGTGCCAGCAGCTCCTCCGGACAGCGATTGTACGAGCAGTACTTC.

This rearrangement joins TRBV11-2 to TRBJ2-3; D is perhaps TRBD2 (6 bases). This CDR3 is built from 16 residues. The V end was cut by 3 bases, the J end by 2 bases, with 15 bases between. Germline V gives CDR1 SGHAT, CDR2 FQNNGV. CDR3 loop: CASSFSMVAATDTQYF. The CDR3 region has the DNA TGTGCCAGCAGCTTCTCAATGGTAGCGGCCACAGATACGCAGTATTTT.

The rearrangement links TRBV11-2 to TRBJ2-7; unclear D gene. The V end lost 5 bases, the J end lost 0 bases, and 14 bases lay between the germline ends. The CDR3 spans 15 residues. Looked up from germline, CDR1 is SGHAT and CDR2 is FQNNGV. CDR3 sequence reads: CASSRRTPTSYEQYF. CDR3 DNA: TGTGCCAGCAGCCGCAGAACACCAACCTCCTACGAGCAGTACTTC.

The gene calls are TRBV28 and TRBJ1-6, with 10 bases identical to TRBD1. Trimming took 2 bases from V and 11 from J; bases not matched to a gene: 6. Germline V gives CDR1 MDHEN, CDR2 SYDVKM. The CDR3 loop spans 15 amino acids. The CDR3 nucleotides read TGTGCCAGCAGTTTACGACAGGGGGCATCGACACCCCTCCACTTT. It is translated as CASSLRQGASTPLHF.

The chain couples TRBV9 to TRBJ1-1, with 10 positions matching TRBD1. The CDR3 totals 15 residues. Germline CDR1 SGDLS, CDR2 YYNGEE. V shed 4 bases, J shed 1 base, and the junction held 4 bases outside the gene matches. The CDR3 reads CASSPRQGANTEAFF. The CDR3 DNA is TGTGCCAGCAGCCCGAGACAGGGGGCGAACACTGAAGCTTTCTTT. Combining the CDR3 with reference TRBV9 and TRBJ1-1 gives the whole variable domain DSGVTQTPKHLITATGQRVTLRCSPRSGDLSVYWYQQSLDQGLQFLIQYYNGEERAKGNILERFSAQQFPDLHSELNLSSLELGDSALYFCASSPRQGANTEAFFGQGTRLTVV.

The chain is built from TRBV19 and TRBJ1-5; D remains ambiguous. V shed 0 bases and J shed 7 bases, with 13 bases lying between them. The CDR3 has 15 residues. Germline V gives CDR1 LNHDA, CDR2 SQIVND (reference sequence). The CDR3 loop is CASSIDFLAGQPQHF. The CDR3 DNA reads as TGTGCCAGTAGTATAGATTTCTTAGCTGGACAGCCCCAGCATTTT. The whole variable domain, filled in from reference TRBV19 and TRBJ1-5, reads DGGITQSPKYLFRKEGQNVTLSCEQNLNHDAMYWYRQDPGQGLRLIYYSQIVNDFQKGDIAEGYSVSREKKESFPLTVTSAQKNPTAFYLCASSIDFLAGQPQHFGDGTRLSIL.

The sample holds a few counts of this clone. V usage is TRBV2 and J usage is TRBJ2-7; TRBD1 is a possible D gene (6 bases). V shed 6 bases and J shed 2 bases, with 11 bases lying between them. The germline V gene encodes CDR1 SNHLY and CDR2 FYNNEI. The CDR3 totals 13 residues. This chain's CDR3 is CASSQGWTYEQYF. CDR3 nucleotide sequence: TGTGCCAGCAGCCAGGGGTGGACCTACGAGCAGTACTTC.

CDR3 loop: CIIGGGSGYTF. The DNA for the CDR3 is TGCATAATAGGAGGGGGCAGTGGCTACACCTTC. This rearrangement joins TRBV20-1 to TRBJ1-2; 7 bases are a match to TRBD1. Germline CDR1 and CDR2: DFQATT and SNEGSKA (reference sequence). CDR3 size: 11 residues.

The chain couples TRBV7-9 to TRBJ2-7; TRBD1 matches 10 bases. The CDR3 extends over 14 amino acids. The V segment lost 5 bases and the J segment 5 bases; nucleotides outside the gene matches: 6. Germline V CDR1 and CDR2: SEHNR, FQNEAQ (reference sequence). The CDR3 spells CASSRDRGRHEQYF. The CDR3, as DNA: TGTGCCAGCAGCCGGGACAGGGGACGGCACGAGCAGTACTTC. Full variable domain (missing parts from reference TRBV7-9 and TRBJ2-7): DTGVSQNPRHKITKRGQNVTFRCDPISEHNRLYWYRQTLGQGPEFLTYFQNEAQLEKSRLLSDRFSAERPKGSFSTLEIQRTEQGDSAMYLCASSRDRGRHEQYFGPGTRLTVT.

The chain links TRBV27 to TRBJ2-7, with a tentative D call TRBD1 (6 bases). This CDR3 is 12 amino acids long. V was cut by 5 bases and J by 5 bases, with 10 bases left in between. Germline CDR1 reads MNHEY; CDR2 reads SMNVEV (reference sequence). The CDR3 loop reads CASSINRDEQYF. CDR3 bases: TGTGCCAGCAGTATAAACAGGGACGAGCAGTACTTC.

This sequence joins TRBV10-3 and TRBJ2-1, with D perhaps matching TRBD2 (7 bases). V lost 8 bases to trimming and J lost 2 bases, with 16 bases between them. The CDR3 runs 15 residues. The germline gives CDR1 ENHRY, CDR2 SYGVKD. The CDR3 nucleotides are TGTGCCATCGCGAGGGGGGGAGGCCCCTACAATGAGCAGTTCTTC. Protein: CAIARGGGPYNEQFF.

DNA of the CDR3: TGTGCCAGCAGCTTAGGTGGGCAGGGTAATGAGCAGTTCTTC. It codes for CASSLGGQGNEQFF. The V and J genes are TRBV7-6 and TRBJ2-1; D is perhaps TRBD1 (5 bases). Germline V gene sequence: CDR1 SGHVS, CDR2 FNYEAQ. Trimming left V 1 base short and J 7 bases short, with 11 bases between. CDR3 size: 14 residues.

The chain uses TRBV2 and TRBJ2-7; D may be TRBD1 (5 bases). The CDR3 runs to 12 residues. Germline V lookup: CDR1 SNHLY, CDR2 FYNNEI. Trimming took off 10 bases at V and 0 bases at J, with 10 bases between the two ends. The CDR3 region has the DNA TGTGCCACCAGACAGACCTCCTACGAGCAGTACTTC. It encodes CATRQTSYEQYF.

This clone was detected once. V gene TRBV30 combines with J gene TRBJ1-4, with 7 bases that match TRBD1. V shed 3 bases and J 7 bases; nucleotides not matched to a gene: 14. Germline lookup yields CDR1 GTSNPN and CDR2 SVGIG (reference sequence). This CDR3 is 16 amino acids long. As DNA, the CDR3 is TGTGCCTGGAGAGATAGGCGGACAGGACATCCTGAAAAACTGTTTTTT. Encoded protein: CAWRDRRTGHPEKLFF. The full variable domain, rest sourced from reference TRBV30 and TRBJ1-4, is SQTIHQWPATLVQPVGSPLSLECTVEGTSNPNLYWYRQAAGRGLQLLFYSVGIGQISSEVPQNLSASRPQDRQFILSSKKLLLSDSGFYLCAWRDRRTGHPEKLFFGSGTQLSVL.

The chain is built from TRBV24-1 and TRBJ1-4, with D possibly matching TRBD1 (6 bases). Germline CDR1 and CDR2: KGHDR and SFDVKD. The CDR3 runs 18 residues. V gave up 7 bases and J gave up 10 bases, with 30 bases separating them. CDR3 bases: TGTGCCACCAGAGTGATGGGGGCGACAGAGCTTTGTAGTGGAAAACTGTTTTTT. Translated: CATRVMGATELCSGKLFF.

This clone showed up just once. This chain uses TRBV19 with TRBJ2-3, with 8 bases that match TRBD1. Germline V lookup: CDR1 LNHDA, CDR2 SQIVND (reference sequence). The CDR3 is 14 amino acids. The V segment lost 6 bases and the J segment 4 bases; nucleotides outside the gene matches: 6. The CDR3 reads CASRQGAQADTQYF. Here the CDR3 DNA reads TGTGCCAGTAGGCAGGGGGCTCAGGCAGATACGCAGTATTTT.

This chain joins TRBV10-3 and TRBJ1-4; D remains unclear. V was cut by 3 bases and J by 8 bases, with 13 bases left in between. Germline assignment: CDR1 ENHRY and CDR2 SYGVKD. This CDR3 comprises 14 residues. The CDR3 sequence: CAISDVSSQEKLFF. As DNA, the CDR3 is TGTGCCATCAGTGACGTTTCTAGCCAGGAAAAACTGTTTTTT.

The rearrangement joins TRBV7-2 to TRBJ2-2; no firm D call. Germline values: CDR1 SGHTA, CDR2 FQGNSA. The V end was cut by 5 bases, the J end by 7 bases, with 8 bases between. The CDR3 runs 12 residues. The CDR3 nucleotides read TGTGCCAGCAGCCGTCCTGTCGGGGAGCTGTTTTTT. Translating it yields CASSRPVGELFF.

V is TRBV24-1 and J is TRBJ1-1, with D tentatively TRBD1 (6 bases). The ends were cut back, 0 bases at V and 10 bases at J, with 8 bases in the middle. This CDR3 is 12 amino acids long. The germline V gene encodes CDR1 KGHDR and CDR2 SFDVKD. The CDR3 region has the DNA TGTGCCACCAGTGATTTGAGGGGGGGAGCTTTCTTT. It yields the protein CATSDLRGGAFF.

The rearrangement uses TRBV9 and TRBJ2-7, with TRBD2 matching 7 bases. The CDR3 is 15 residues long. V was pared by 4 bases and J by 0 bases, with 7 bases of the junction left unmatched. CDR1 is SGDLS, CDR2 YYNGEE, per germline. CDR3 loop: CASSRSGAYSYEQYF. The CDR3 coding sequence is TGTGCCAGCAGCCGGAGCGGGGCCTACTCCTACGAGCAGTACTTC.

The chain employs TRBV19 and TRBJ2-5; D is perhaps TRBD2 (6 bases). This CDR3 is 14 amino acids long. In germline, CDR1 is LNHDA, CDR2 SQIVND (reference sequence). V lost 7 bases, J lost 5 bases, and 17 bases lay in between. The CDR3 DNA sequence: TGTGCCAGTATCTCGGGGGTCCCCGGGGAGACCCAGTACTTC. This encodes CASISGVPGETQYF.

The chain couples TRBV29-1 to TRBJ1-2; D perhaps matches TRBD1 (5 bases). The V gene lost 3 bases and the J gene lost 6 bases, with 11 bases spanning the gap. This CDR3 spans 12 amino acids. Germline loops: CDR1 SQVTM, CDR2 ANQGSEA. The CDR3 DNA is TGCAGCGTTGATTCAGGGAGGCATGGCTACACCTTC. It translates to CSVDSGRHGYTF.

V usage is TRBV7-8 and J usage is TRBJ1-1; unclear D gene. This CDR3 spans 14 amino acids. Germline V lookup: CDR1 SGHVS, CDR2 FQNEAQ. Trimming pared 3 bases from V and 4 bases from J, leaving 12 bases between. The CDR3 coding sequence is TGTGCCAGCAGCTTCGAGGGCTGGCCCACTGAAGCTTTCTTT. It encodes CASSFEGWPTEAFF. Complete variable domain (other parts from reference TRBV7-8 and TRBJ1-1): GAGVSQSPRYKVAKRGQDVALRCDPISGHVSLFWYQQALGQGPEFLTYFQNEAQLDKSGLPSDRFFAERPEGSVSTLKIQRTQQEDSAVYLCASSFEGWPTEAFFGQGTRLTVV.

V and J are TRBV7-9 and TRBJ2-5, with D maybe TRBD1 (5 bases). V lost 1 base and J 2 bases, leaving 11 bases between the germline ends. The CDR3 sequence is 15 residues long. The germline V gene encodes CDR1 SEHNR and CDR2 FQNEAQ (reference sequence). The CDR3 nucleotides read TGTGCCAGCAGCTTAGGGAAGGGGCTTCAAGAGACCCAGTACTTC. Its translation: CASSLGKGLQETQYF.

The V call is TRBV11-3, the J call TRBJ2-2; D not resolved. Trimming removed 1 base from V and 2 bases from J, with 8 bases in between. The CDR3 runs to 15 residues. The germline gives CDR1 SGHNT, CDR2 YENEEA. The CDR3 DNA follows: TGTGCCAGCAGCTTAGGGGCAGGCAACACCGGGGAGCTGTTTTTT. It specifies CASSLGAGNTGELFF.